The 27 T cell receptor beta chains below all came from one sample that was sequenced in a study of identical twins. TCRdb independently ran MiXCR on the 5' RACE reads; one entry per CDR3 protein. Among around 670,000 distinct CDR3 sequences listed, around 6% were seen once. Sample: naive T cells sorted from blood. These receptors originate from a man aged 18 to 35 in good health.

This clonotype was recorded many times. This CDR3 reads CASSSPTSGGYNEQFF. The CDR3 DNA is TGTGCCAGCAGTTCACCGACTAGCGGGGGCTACAATGAGCAGTTCTTC. The chain links TRBV12-3 or TRBV12-4 to TRBJ2-1, with 12 bases aligning to TRBD2. With 4 bases clipped from V and 3 bases from J, the junction kept 4 bases outside the gene matches. The CDR3 runs 16 residues.

On this clonotype itself: At one end, the junction sequence differs from germline, possibly due to a read error. This sequence joins TRBV3-1 and TRBJ2-4; no clear D. CDR1 is LGHDT and CDR2 is YNNKEL in the germline V gene (reference sequence). This CDR3 spans 15 amino acids. In nucleotides, the CDR3 is TGTGCCAGCAGCCAAGGGACCACCACCAACAACATTCAGTACTTC. Translation gives CASSQGTTTNNIQYF.

This clonotype was counted only a few times. The chain recombines TRBV5-4 with TRBJ2-2; 10 bases are a match to TRBD2. The germline gives CDR1 SGHNT, CDR2 YYREEE (reference sequence). V was pared by 0 bases and J by 6 bases, with 5 bases of the junction left unmatched. The CDR3 runs to 16 residues. The CDR3, as DNA: TGTGCCAGCAGCTTGGCCGGGACTAGCGTTTCCGGGGAGCTGTTTTTT. Translating it yields CASSLAGTSVSGELFF.

There are a few counts of this clonotype. This chain links TRBV24-1 with TRBJ2-1; maybe TRBD1 (6 bases). Germline V lookup: CDR1 KGHDR, CDR2 SFDVKD. The CDR3 totals 14 residues. Trimming cost V 5 bases and J 2 bases, with 9 bases left between them. The CDR3 nucleotides are TGTGCCACCAGTGCCAGGGGACCCTACAATGAGCAGTTCTTC. Its protein is CATSARGPYNEQFF.

This clonotype was picked up many times. The rearrangement links TRBV10-3 to TRBJ2-1, with a weak D call TRBD1 (6 bases). Deletions cut 10 bases from V and 11 bases from J, with 15 bases between. Germline-derived CDR1 and CDR2 are ENHRY and SYGVKD. The CDR3 totals 11 residues. CDR3 amino acids: CATFRGYKQFF. CDR3 nucleotides: TGTGCCACCTTTAGGGGGTATAAGCAGTTCTTC.

This clonotype was counted at least ten times. For the CDR3, the DNA is TGTGCCAGCAGCTTAGAGGGGGCTACGCAGTATTTT. Protein: CASSLEGATQYF. V usage is TRBV11-2 and J usage is TRBJ2-5; D is possibly TRBD1 (6 bases). Judging by the DNA end, TRBJ2-3 fits better; the J call may be wrong. CDR3 length: 12 amino acids. Germline loops: CDR1 SGHAT, CDR2 FQNNGV.

The rearrangement uses TRBV7-6 and TRBJ2-2; weak D call: TRBD1 (6 bases). CDR3 length: 15 residues. Per the germline V gene, CDR1 is SGHVS and CDR2 is FNYEAQ. Trimming shortened V by 8 bases and J by 2 bases, and 15 bases separated the two germline ends. The CDR3 here is CASRAPGENTGELFF. In DNA form, the CDR3 reads TGTGCCAGCCGGGCCCCAGGGGAAAACACCGGGGAGCTGTTTTTT.

This clonotype was counted ten times or more. V is TRBV27 and J is TRBJ2-1; tentative D call: TRBD1 (6 bases). There are 17 residues in the CDR3. Germline V gives CDR1 MNHEY, CDR2 SMNVEV (reference sequence). Trimming stripped 6 bases from V and 1 base from J, with 19 bases between. For the CDR3, the DNA is TGTGCCAGCAGCCCCCTCCCGGGGCAGGGGTCCTACAATGAGCAGTTCTTC. Its protein product is CASSPLPGQGSYNEQFF.

This clonotype was found many times. The chain employs TRBV20-1 and TRBJ2-1, with 10 bases that match TRBD2. V dropped 6 bases and J dropped 5; count of bases not matched to a gene: 13. Per the germline V gene, CDR1 is DFQATT and CDR2 is SNEGSKA (reference sequence). The CDR3 is 16 amino acids. The CDR3 spells CSALLAGVRGNNEQFF. The CDR3 DNA follows: TGCAGTGCCTTGCTAGCGGGAGTTCGGGGTAACAATGAGCAGTTCTTC.

V gene TRBV6-5 combines with J gene TRBJ2-5; TRBD2 matches at 9 bases. Germline V CDR1 and CDR2: MNHEY, SVGAGI. The CDR3 is 17 amino acids. Germline trimming cut 0 bases from V and 4 bases from J; bases unmatched to any gene: 9. CDR3 sequence (DNA): TGTGCCAGCAGTTACTCCGGGGTAGCGGGAGTTCGAGAGACCCAGTACTTC. Translating gives CASSYSGVAGVRETQYF.

The chain is built from TRBV27 and TRBJ1-1; 7 bases map to TRBD1. CDR3 length: 16 residues. Germline V gene data show CDR1 as MNHEY and CDR2 as SMNVEV (reference sequence). Trimming at V came to 3 bases and at J to 0 bases, leaving 7 bases not matched to a gene. The CDR3 region is CASSFYRTGMNTEAFF. CDR3 nucleotide sequence: TGTGCCAGCAGTTTCTACCGGACAGGCATGAACACTGAAGCTTTCTTT.

Ten or more counts support this clonotype. V and J are TRBV7-7 and TRBJ2-3; no firm D call. Trimming shortened V by 4 bases and J by 7 bases, and 12 bases separated the two germline ends. The CDR3 has 13 amino acids. CDR1 is SSHAT, CDR2 FNYEAQ, per germline (reference sequence). The CDR3 DNA reads TGTGCCAGCAGCTCGGATGAAGTGAATACGCAGTATTTT. Protein product: CASSSDEVNTQYF.

This clonotype was counted ten times or more. This sequence joins TRBV5-1 and TRBJ2-1; D gene ambiguous. CDR1 is SGHRS, CDR2 YFSETQ, per germline. Trimming took 0 bases from V and 0 from J, leaving 10 bases between them. The CDR3 is 16 residues long. Here the CDR3 DNA reads TGCGCCAGCAGCTTGGGGTTTGTCTCCTCCTACAATGAGCAGTTCTTC. Translated, it gives CASSLGFVSSYNEQFF.

The J gene is TRBJ2-7, the V gene TRBV5-1; 12 nucleotides line up with TRBD2. Germline CDR1 reads SGHRS; CDR2 reads YFSETQ. This CDR3 contains 15 residues. J gave up 6 bases and V 1 base, and 5 bases lay outside the gene matches. The CDR3 DNA is TGCGCCAGCAGCTTGCCAGGGACTAGCGGGTCCGAGCAGTACGTC. Protein sequence: CASSLPGTSGSEQYV.

This clonotype occurred a few times. The chain uses TRBV7-2 and TRBJ2-7, with 11 bases aligning to TRBD1. Germline CDR1 reads SGHTA; CDR2 reads FQGNSA. This CDR3 spans 15 amino acids. Losses at the gene ends were 5 bases for V and 3 bases for J; bases not matched to a gene: 6. For the CDR3, the DNA is TGTGCCAGCAGCAGTCGGACAGGGGGCAGCTACGAGCAGTACGTC. The encoded protein is CASSSRTGGSYEQYV.

This clonotype was recorded at least ten times. The chain joins TRBV29-1 to TRBJ1-1; no clear D. The CDR3 runs 14 residues. The V gene's germline CDR1 is SQVTM and CDR2 ANQGSEA. Trimming pared 3 bases from V and 1 base from J, leaving 12 bases between. Here the CDR3 reads CSVDSLLANTEAFF. CDR3 DNA: TGCAGCGTTGACTCTTTGTTAGCGAACACTGAAGCTTTCTTT.

The chain is built from TRBV3-1 and TRBJ2-7; 7 bases are shared with TRBD2. CDR1 LGHDT and CDR2 YNNKEL come from the germline V gene (reference sequence). Trimming took 4 bases from V and 2 from J; bases not matched to a gene: 8. The CDR3 is 15 amino acids. CDR3 DNA: TGTGCCAGCAGCCGTAAGCGGGACCCCACCTACGAGCAGTACTTC. Its translation: CASSRKRDPTYEQYF.

This clonotype turned up a few times. The chain joins TRBV9 to TRBJ2-2; TRBD2 matches 7 bases. The CDR3 extends over 14 amino acids. Trimming removed 5 bases from V and 5 bases from J; junction bases left unmatched: 6. Germline V gene data show CDR1 as SGDLS and CDR2 as YYNGEE. This chain's CDR3 is CASSSGGRTGELFF. The CDR3 DNA reads as TGTGCCAGCAGTTCCGGGGGGAGAACCGGGGAGCTGTTTTTT.

This clonotype was seen a handful of times. The rearrangement joins TRBV18 to TRBJ2-3; D remains ambiguous. Trimming removed 2 bases at V and 5 bases at J, with 17 bases between. Germline V lookup: CDR1 KGHSH, CDR2 LQKENI. This CDR3 is 16 amino acids long. CDR3 in DNA: TGTGCCAGCTCACCAAGCGAGAGGACCCACCTAGATACGCAGTATTTT. It yields the protein CASSPSERTHLDTQYF.

This clonotype appeared a few times. The V call is TRBV29-1, the J call TRBJ2-1; tentatively, D is TRBD1 (8 bases). Between the trimmed V and J ends, which lost 7 bases and 6 bases, there was a span of 16 bases. The CDR3 has 13 amino acids. Germline CDR1 is SQVTM and CDR2 is ANQGSEA. The chain's CDR3 is CSAGQGGGNEQFF. CDR3 DNA: TGCAGCGCCGGACAGGGAGGGGGCAATGAGCAGTTCTTC.

Note on this clonotype: This may come from a read error, since a much larger clone is one base off. The chain is built from TRBV20-1 and TRBJ2-3; 9 bases agree with TRBD2. The junction had 11 bases not matched to a gene; V was cut back by 5 bases and J by 5 bases. The CDR3 has 15 residues. Per the germline V gene, CDR1 is DFQATT and CDR2 is SNEGSKA (reference sequence). The CDR3 protein is CSASSSGVTGDTQYF. DNA for the CDR3: TGCAGTGCTTCATCTAGCGGGGTCACCGGAGATACGCAGTATTTT.

This clonotype was found a few times. The rearrangement uses TRBV15 and TRBJ2-5, with 9 bases aligning to TRBD2. The germline V gene has CDR1 LNHNV and CDR2 YYDKDF (reference sequence). The CDR3 totals 14 residues. The J segment lost 6 bases and the V segment lost 4 bases, leaving 6 bases of the junction unmatched. DNA of the CDR3: TGTGCCACCAGCATGGGCGGGAGGGCCAAGACCCAGTACTTC. As protein: CATSMGGRAKTQYF.

This clonotype has at least ten counts. The V gene is TRBV7-2, the J gene TRBJ2-3, with 7 positions matching TRBD2. This CDR3 is built from 12 residues. V lost 5 bases to trimming and J lost 9 bases; unmatched junction nucleotides: 5. Germline V gene sequence: CDR1 SGHTA, CDR2 FQGNSA. The CDR3 sequence: CASSRTSFTQYF. The CDR3 DNA reads as TGTGCCAGCAGCAGGACTAGTTTCACGCAGTATTTT.

CDR3 in DNA: TGCAGTGCGGAGGATAAGAGCTCCTACAATGAGCAGTTCTTC. Translating gives CSAEDKSSYNEQFF. V gene TRBV20-1 combines with J gene TRBJ2-1; maybe TRBD2 (5 bases). CDR1 and CDR2 (germline): DFQATT, SNEGSKA (reference sequence). V lost 6 bases to trimming and J lost 0 bases, with 12 bases between them. The CDR3 is 14 amino acids.

V and J are TRBV9 and TRBJ2-3; unclear D gene. This CDR3 has 16 residues. Trimming cost V 2 bases and J 6 bases, with 19 bases left between them. CDR1 is SGDLS and CDR2 is YYNGEE in the germline V gene. CDR3 region: CASSVTSAPWMDTQYF. In nucleotides, the CDR3 is TGTGCCAGCAGCGTCACCAGCGCCCCATGGATGGATACGCAGTATTTT.

V is TRBV5-1 and J is TRBJ2-3; 9 bases fit TRBD2. Germline CDR1 SGHRS, CDR2 YFSETQ. This CDR3 contains 16 residues. The V gene end was trimmed by 4 bases and the J gene end by 1 base; junction bases not matched to a gene: 7. The CDR3 nucleotides are TGCGCCAGCAGCCCCCCGACTAGCGGAGGCACAGATACGCAGTATTTT. It yields the protein CASSPPTSGGTDTQYF.

The CDR3 nucleotides read TGCGCCAGCAGCCCGCAACAGGGAACGTTGGGTACGAGTGAGCAGTTCTTC. Amino acid sequence: CASSPQQGTLGTSEQFF. The genes are TRBV5-1 and TRBJ2-1, with D possibly being TRBD1 (6 bases). Trimming cost V 4 bases and J 9 bases, with 26 bases left between them. The CDR3 is 17 amino acids. Per germline, CDR1 SGHRS and CDR2 YFSETQ.